This T cell receptor (beta chain) stems from a study of control samples from healthy donors and cancer patients. This CDR3 comprises 15 residues. The junction had 9 bases not matched to a gene; V was cut back by 3 bases and J by 7 bases. Per germline, CDR1 SGHRS and CDR2 YFSETQ. Assay used: immunoSEQ multiplex PCR; TCRdb lists only in-frame clones, some missing. The data show about 47,000 clones, 80% seen once. The chain recombines TRBV5-1 with TRBJ1-2; 10 nucleotides agree with TRBD1. Input material: blood. The TCR originated in a man in his sixties or seventies in good health. In DNA form, the CDR3 reads TGCGCCAGCAGCTCAAGGCCGGGACAGGGGTTTGGCTACACCTTC. This gives the protein CASSSRPGQGFGYTF. Combining the CDR3 with reference TRBV5-1 and TRBJ1-2 gives the whole variable domain KAGVTQTPRYLIKTRGQQVTLSCSPISGHRSVSWYQQTPGQGLQFLFEYFSETQRNKGNFPGRFSGRQFSNSRSEMNVSTLELGDSALYLCASSSRPGQGFGYTFGSGTRLTVV.